This T cell receptor beta chain originates from a study of blood T cell repertoires in COVID-19. Between the trimmed V and J ends, which lost 3 bases and 3 bases, there was a span of 5 bases. This CDR3 has 11 residues. Germline V gene sequence: CDR1 DFQATT, CDR2 SNEGSKA (reference sequence). This clone was picked up a small number of times. Profiled with immunoSEQ multiplex PCR; TCRdb holds only in-frame clones, not every one. The table includes 160,000 or so clones, around 83% detected once. This chain links TRBV20-1 with TRBJ2-5; tentatively, D is TRBD1 (5 bases). The sequence came from a human donor in a cohort sampled during active COVID-19. The sequenced material came from peripheral blood. The CDR3 here is CSASREETQYF. The CDR3 bases are TGCAGTGCTAGCAGGGAAGAGACCCAGTACTTC.